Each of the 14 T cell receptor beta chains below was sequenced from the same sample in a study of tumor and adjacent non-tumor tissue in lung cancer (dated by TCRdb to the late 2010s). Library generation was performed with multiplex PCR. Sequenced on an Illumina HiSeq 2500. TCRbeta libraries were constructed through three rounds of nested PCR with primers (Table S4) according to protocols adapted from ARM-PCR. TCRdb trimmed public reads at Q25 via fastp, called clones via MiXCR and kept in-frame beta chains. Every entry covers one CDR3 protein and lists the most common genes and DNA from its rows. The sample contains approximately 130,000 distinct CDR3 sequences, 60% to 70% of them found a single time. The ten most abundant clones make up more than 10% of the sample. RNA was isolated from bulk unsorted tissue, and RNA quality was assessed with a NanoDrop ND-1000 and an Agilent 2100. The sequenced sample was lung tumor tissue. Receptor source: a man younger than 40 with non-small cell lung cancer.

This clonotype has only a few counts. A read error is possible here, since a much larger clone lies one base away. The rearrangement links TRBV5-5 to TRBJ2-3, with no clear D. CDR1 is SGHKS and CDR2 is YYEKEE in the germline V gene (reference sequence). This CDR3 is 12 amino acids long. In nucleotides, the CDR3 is TGTGTCAGCAGCTTGTCGCTGGATACGCAGTATTTT. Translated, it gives CVSSLSLDTQYF.

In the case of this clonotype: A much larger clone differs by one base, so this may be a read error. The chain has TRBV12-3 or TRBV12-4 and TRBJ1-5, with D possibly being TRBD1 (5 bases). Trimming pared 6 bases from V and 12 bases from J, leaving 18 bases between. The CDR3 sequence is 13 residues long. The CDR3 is CASSSQAQSVQHF. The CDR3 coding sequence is TGTGCCAGCAGCTCACAGGCGCAGTCAGTCCAGCATTTT.

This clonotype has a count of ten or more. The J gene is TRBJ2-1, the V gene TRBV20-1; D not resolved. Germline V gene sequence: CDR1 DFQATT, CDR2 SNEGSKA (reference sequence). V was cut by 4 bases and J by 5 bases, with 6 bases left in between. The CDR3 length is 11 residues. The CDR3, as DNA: TGCAGTGCTATACCACACAATGAGCAGTTCTTC. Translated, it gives CSAIPHNEQFF.

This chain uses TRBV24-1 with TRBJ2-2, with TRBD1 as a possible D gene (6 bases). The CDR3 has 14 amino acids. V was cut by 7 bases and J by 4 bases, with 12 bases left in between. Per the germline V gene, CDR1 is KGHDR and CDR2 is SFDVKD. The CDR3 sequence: CATRVGRGTGELFF. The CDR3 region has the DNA TGTGCCACCAGGGTGGGCAGGGGCACCGGGGAGCTGTTTTTT.

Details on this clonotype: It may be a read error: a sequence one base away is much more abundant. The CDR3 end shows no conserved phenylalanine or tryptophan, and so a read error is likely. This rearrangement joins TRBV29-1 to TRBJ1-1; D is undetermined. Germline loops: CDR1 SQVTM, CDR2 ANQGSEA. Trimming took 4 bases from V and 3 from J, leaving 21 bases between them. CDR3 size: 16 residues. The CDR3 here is CSVVGPAGNGDTEAFL. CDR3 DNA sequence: TGCAGCGTTGTCGGCCCGGCGGGGAACGGGGACACTGAAGCTTTCCTT.

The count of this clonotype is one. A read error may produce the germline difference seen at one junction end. The CDR3 sequence: CSARAPIGGDELFF. In DNA, the CDR3 is TGCAGTGCTAGGGCCCCGATAGGGGGAGATGAGCTGTTCTTC. V gene TRBV20-1 combines with J gene TRBJ2-1; TRBD1 is a possible D gene (6 bases). Germline-derived CDR1 and CDR2 are DFQATT and SNEGSKA (reference sequence). The CDR3 has 14 residues.

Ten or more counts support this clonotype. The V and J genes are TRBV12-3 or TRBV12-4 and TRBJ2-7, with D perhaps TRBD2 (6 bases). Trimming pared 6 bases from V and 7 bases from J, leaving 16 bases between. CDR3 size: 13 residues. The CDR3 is CASRPRGPGEQYF. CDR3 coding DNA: TGTGCCAGCAGACCGCGGGGCCCGGGAGAGCAGTACTTC.

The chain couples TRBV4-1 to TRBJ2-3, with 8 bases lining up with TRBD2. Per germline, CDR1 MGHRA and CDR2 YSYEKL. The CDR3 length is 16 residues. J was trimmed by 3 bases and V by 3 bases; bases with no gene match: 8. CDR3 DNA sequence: TGCGCCAGCAGCCAGAGGGCGGGGGGCCTAACAGATACGCAGTATTTT. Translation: CASSQRAGGLTDTQYF.

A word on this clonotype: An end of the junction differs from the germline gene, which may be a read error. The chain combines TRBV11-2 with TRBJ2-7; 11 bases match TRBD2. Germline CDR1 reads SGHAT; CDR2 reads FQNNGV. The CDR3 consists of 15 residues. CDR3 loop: CASSLTSGIVYEQCF. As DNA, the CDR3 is TGTGCCAGCAGTCTGACTAGCGGGATTGTGTACGAGCAGTGCTTC.

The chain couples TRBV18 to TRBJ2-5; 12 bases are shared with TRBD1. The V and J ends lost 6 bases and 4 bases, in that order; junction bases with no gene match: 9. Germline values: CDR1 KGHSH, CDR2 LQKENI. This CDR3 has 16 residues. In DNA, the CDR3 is TGTGCCAGCTCGTCCGGGACAGGGGGCTGGGGAGAGACCCAGTACTTC. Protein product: CASSSGTGGWGETQYF. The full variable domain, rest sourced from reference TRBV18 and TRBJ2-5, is NAGVMQNPRHLVRRRGQEARLRCSPMKGHSHVYWYRQLPEEGLKFMVYLQKENIIDESGMPKERFSAEFPKEGPSILRIQQVVRGDSAAYFCASSSGTGGWGETQYFGPGTRLLVL.

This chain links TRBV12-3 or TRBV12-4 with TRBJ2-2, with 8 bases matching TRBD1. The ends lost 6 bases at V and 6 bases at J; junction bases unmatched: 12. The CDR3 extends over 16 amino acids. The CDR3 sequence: CASRQDREKGPGELFF. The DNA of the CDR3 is TGTGCCAGCAGGCAGGACAGGGAGAAAGGCCCCGGGGAGCTGTTTTTT.

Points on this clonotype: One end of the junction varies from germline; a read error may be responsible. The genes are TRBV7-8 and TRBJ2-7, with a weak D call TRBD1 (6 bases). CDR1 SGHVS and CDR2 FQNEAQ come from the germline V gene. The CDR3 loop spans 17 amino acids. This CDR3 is CASSLATGFQLNYEQYF. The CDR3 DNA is TGTGCCAGCAGTTTAGCAACAGGGTTCCAACTGAATTACGAGCAGTACTTC.

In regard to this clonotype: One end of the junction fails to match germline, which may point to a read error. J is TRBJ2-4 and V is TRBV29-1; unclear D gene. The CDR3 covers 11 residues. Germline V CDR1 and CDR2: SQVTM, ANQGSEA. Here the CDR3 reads CSLNHRDIQYF. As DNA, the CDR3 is TGCAGCCTAAACCATCGCGACATTCAGTATTTC.

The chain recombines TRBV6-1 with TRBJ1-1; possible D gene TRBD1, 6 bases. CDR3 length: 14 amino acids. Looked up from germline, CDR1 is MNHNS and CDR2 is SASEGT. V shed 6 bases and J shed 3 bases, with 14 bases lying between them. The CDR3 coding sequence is TGTGCCAGCAGGAGGGGGGAGGAGTACACTGAAGCTTTCTTT. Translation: CASRRGEEYTEAFF.